The table lists the clone carrying this TCR beta chain with a count of one. What it recognizes is unknown. The germline V gene encodes CDR1 SGHTA and CDR2 FQGNSA. V was clipped by 5 bases and J by 4 bases; unmatched bases: 10. This CDR3 has 15 residues. The sample is drawn from a study of lymphopenia after photon versus proton radiotherapy. Some clones are missing from TCRdb's copy, which holds only in-frame ones; the method was immunoSEQ multiplex PCR. The data hold about 30,000 clones, with 75% to 90% observed a single time. Overall study results and limits: Larger post-nadir TCR diversity loss correlated inversely with survival in deceased patients. Better survival with proton therapy was suggested as possible, not demonstrated. After the lymphocyte nadir, photon-treated repertoires showed oligoclonal expansion, especially of CD8+ Temra cells. Photon-treated patients lost naive T cells and TCR diversity; proton-treated stayed stable.

Sequences were derived from peripheral blood, sampled from a patient treated with proton-based radiotherapy. The rearrangement links TRBV7-2 to TRBJ2-7, with TRBD1 identical over 8 bases. This TCR was recovered from a woman in her 70s with pancreatic cancer. Some clones in this sample may be carry-over from other donors' samples. CDR3: CASSRNQGAGYEQYF. DNA of the CDR3: TGTGCCAGCAGCCGAAATCAGGGGGCAGGGTACGAGCAGTACTTC.